The subject of this entry is one T cell receptor (beta chain). This clone's antigen is unknown. The data are from a study of T cells expressing NK-cell markers (dated by TCRdb to the early 2020s). About the full investigation: Three sorted T-cell subsets (CD3+CD56+NKG2C+, CD3+CD56+NKG2C- and CD3+CD56-NKG2C+) from fewer than 10 donors had their TCR beta-chain repertoires profiled. Of the eight sequenced donors, seven were found to be HCMV-seropositive and one was found to be HCMV-seronegative. All eight donors whose samples were sequenced were randomly selected healthy volunteers, three of them men and five women. The libraries were sequenced on Illumina HiSeq 2000/2500, MiSeq or NextSeq, producing 2 x 150 bp reads. Study-level results and caveats: Those dominant clonotypes were again the most abundant among CD3+CD56-NKG2C+ cells in a few donors, at about 28.3-60.1%. In six donors, the dominant CD3+CD56+NKG2C+ clonotypes ranked among the top 10 CD8+ clonotypes, making up about 1.0-7.5% of CD8+ T cells. It remained unclear whether the expanded NKG2C-expressing T cell clones were specific for HCMV antigens.

The germline V gene (reference sequence) provides CDR1 SGHNT and CDR2 YYREEE. Including the terminal cysteine and phenylalanine, the CDR3 comprises 15 residues. This entry has no DNA. HCMV-specific IgG was detected in serum with a commercial ELISA kit to determine HCMV serostatus. Ficoll density gradient centrifugation was used to isolate peripheral blood mononuclear cells from blood. The run used an Illumina HiSeq 2000. TCR beta cDNA libraries were made by 5'RACE template switching that added a universal primer site and unique molecular identifiers. cDNA synthesis was primed from the TCR beta constant segment, followed by two successive PCR amplification steps. From the authors' description of their analysis: MIGEC was used to demultiplex reads and group the reads by UMI, and MiTCR was used to assemble and quantify clonotypes. Only TCR cDNA sequences supported by at least two reads were kept to exclude erroneous sequences. Downstream repertoire analysis used the tcR package, and clonotypes were matched across fractions by CDR3 nucleotide sequence plus V segment. Antigen specificity was annotated against VDJdb with VDJmatch, allowing one amino acid substitution in CDR3. TCRdb reprocessed the reads, and each CDR3 protein sequence is entered once, without DNA. The V and J calls reflect TCRdb's pipeline rather than the authors' work. This sample's records show 200,000 to 300,000 distinct CDR3 sequences. The ten largest account for roughly 4.2% of the sample.

Sequenced input: blood T cells: a sorted CD56 or NKG2C T cell subset, CD4+ or CD8+ T cells, or bulk PBMC T cells (not recorded which). The chain links TRBV5-4 with TRBJ2-1; TCRdb reports TRBD1, a call that lacks DNA to check it against. This clonotype was sampled from a woman between 18 and 75 years old in good health. The CDR3 protein: CASTPVGGSYNEQFF.